This T cell receptor beta chain originates from a study of blood T cell repertoires in COVID-19 (dated by TCRdb to 2020 to 2022). The study in broad terms: Samples from collaborators originated in the United States, Italy and Spain and spanned both the acute and convalescent phases of COVID-19. The material from the prospective study consisted of cDNA or gDNA derived from T cells, B-cell-depleted T cells, or PBMCs. The dataset comprised deeply sampled blood TCRbeta repertoires from subjects exposed to, actively infected with, or recovered from COVID-19. A freely available public database, intended as a resource for researchers studying the immune response to SARS-CoV-2, is where the repertoires were released. The samples were drawn from the first 160 participants of the ongoing ImmuneRACE study and from 1,254 subjects provided by 6 global collaborators. The sample metadata nearly always contained a de-identified subject ID, COVID-19 status, age in years and sex. Where HLA class I and class II types were available, the types were taken from metadata supplied by the sample provider, not from assay-based typing.

The table lists this clone with a few counts. This receptor's antigen is unknown. The record has no base qualities; no much larger clone is one base away. Paper-wide results and their limitations: How much clinical and demographic metadata was included differed by source and by participant, and the metadata was provided uncurated.

Collaborating institutions collected whole blood in K2EDTA tubes following their own protocols. For TCRbeta analysis, collaborators shipped samples in one of three forms: frozen whole blood, isolated PBMCs, or DNA extracted from either of those sample types. TCRbeta CDR3 regions were amplified from genomic DNA by means of the immunoSEQ Assay, a bias-controlled multiplex PCR. The authors' pipeline ran thus. Nucleated cell counts per sample were estimated from amplification of reference gene primers within the assay. To quantify the absolute abundance of each unique TCRbeta CDR3 rearrangement, sequence reads were collapsed and filtered. Productive Simpson clonality was computed per sample as the square root of Simpson's diversity index over productive rearrangements. TCRdb holds this immuneACCESS table with in-frame rearrangements only. Some clones are missing; in checked studies, unresolved V genes explain under half, and the rest has no known cause. That table is the source of V, J and clone size, and D and trimming were worked out from the DNA. This sample has under 250,000 clones in its table, and approximately 80% of those were observed once. The ten most abundant clones make up 27% of the sample.

What was sequenced was peripheral blood. The TCR sequence derives from a man aged 35 to 55 with acute or convalescent COVID-19.

DNA sequence: TGTGTCAGAAGCTTTAGGTTGAACCGGGAGGGCAATCAGCCCCAGCATTTT. Translated, it reads CVRSFRLNREGNQPQHF. This chain joins TRBV7-5 to TRBJ1-5. TRBV7-5 is described as a pseudogene. Counted from cysteine to phenylalanine, this CDR3 has 17 amino acids. The read is trimmed to its CDR3 DNA, 51 bases read in frame from base 1.